The rows below give T cell receptor beta chains drawn from one sample of a study of post-analysis software for immune sequencing data. One entry per CDR3 protein results from TCRdb running MiXCR on the PCR reads. The sample records roughly 400,000 distinct CDR3 sequences, 30% to 45% being singletons. The sample comprised blood. Receptors were obtained from a girl aged 2-10 years with multiple sclerosis. The CDR3 runs from the conserved cysteine through the conserved F or W. Fields, in order: D gene, clone size, J gene, V gene, CDR3 DNA, CDR3 protein. The D gene is left open where the match is weak. Clone size appears in some rows only: once, few, many, or a class for an expanded clone.

.,.,TRBJ1-5,TRBV2,TGTGCCAGCACCCCCGGGGGAGGGGATCAGCCCCAGCATTTT,CASTPGGGDQPQHF
.,.,TRBJ2-5,TRBV24-1,TGTGCCACCAGTGATGGGGTAGCGGAACAAGAGACCCAGTACTTC,CATSDGVAEQETQYF
TRBD1,.,TRBJ2-3,TRBV10-3,TGTGCCATCGGACAGGGTCACACAGATACGCAGTATTTT,CAIGQGHTDTQYF
.,.,TRBJ2-7,TRBV10-2,TGCGCCAGCAGGGAGATACGCCTCTCCTACGAGCAGTACTTC,CASREIRLSYEQYF
TRBD1,.,TRBJ2-1,TRBV20-1,TGCAGTGCTAACATTTGTGGGACAGGGAGGGATGAGCAGTTCTTC,CSANICGTGRDEQFF
.,once,TRBJ1-6,TRBV5-1,TGCGCCAGCAGCTTTTGGGGATTTGTGGATTCACCCCTCCACTTT,CASSFWGFVDSPLHF
.,.,TRBJ2-1,TRBV6-2/TRBV6-3,TGTGCCAGCAGCCCAGGGAGATATGAGCAGTTCTTC,CASSPGRYEQFF
TRBD2,.,TRBJ2-1,TRBV7-8,TGTGCCAGCAGCTTCCCTAGCGGGGGTGTCCATGAGCAGTTCTTC,CASSFPSGGVHEQFF
TRBD1,few,TRBJ1-2,TRBV20-1,TGCAGTGCTAGCAGCTCTCCGACAGGGATTTTCTATGGCTACACCTTC,CSASSSPTGIFYGYTF
.,few,TRBJ2-5,TRBV18,TGTGCCAGCTCACCAACACAGGAGTCGGGAAAAGGGCAGTACTTC,CASSPTQESGKGQYF
.,.,TRBJ2-7,TRBV10-3,TGTGCCATCACGGGACCTTCGCTTGAGCAGTACTTC,CAITGPSLEQYF
TRBD2,many,TRBJ2-1,TRBV24-1,TGTGCCACCAGTGGGTGGTCGGGAGGGCCGTACAATGAGCAGTTCTTC,CATSGWSGGPYNEQFF
.,.,TRBJ1-2,TRBV20-1,TGCAGTGCTAGAGGGCAAGTCTCCTATGACTACACCTTC,CSARGQVSYDYTF
TRBD2,once,TRBJ2-1,TRBV7-3,TGTGCCAGCAGCTCTACCGGGACTAGCAATGAGCAGTTCTTC,CASSSTGTSNEQFF
.,.,TRBJ1-1,TRBV28,TGTGCCAGCAGTTTCCGTGGACGTTACACTGAAGCTTTCTTT,CASSFRGRYTEAFF
.,once,TRBJ1-6,TRBV7-9,TGTGCCAGCAGCTTACCTGAGGACGCCGGCCGGGCACCCCTCCACTTT,CASSLPEDAGRAPLHF
.,.,TRBJ2-5,TRBV7-6,TGTGCCAGCAGCCTCCCCCCGCGGGGAATCGGGGTCCAAGAGACCCAGTACTTC,CASSLPPRGIGVQETQYF
TRBD1,.,TRBJ2-7,TRBV6-2/TRBV6-3,TGTGCCAGCAGTTACCAGGGGACAGGTACCTACGAGCAGTACTTC,CASSYQGTGTYEQYF
.,few,TRBJ2-6,TRBV6-5,TGTGCCAGCAGTCACAGCACTGGGGCCAACGTCCTGACTTTC,CASSHSTGANVLTF
TRBD2,.,TRBJ2-3,TRBV4-2,TGTGCCAGCAGCCAAGAAGGCCAGCGGGGTTCCACAGATACGCAGTATTTT,CASSQEGQRGSTDTQYF
.,few,TRBJ2-3,TRBV7-8,TGTGCCAGCAGCCTACAGGGCGGGGTGGATACGCAGTATTTT,CASSLQGGVDTQYF
.,few,TRBJ2-5,TRBV5-5,TGTGCCAGCAGCTTGTCGGTACAGGGTAGGGAGACCCAGTACTTC,CASSLSVQGRETQYF
.,few,TRBJ1-2,TRBV6-5,TGTGCCAGCAGCCTAGGTGGGGGGGTACAATATGGCTACACCTTC,CASSLGGGVQYGYTF
TRBD1,.,TRBJ2-5,TRBV7-2,TGTGCCAGCAGGGCGACAGGGCCCACGAAAGAGACCCAGTACTTC,CASRATGPTKETQYF
.,medium-sized,TRBJ2-5,TRBV20-1,TGCAGTGCGCTCTACTCGACGCAGACCCAGTACTTC,CSALYSTQTQYF
.,.,TRBJ2-7,TRBV4-3,TGCGCCAGCAGCCTATCGAGCGGAACCTACGAGCAGTACTTC,CASSLSSGTYEQYF
TRBD2,few,TRBJ2-7,TRBV29-1,TGCAGCGTTGTAGGGACTAGCGGCTACGAGCAGTACTTC,CSVVGTSGYEQYF
TRBD2,.,TRBJ2-7,TRBV9,TGTGCCAGCAGCGTAGCCGGGAGGAATGTGGAGCAGTACTTC,CASSVAGRNVEQYF
TRBD2,few,TRBJ2-5,TRBV25-1,TGTGCCAGCAGTGAGTCGGCTAGCGGACGGGGGACCCAGTACTTC,CASSESASGRGTQYF
.,few,TRBJ2-5,TRBV6-2/TRBV6-3,TGTGCCAGCAGTTACTCGAGACACGGGGAGACCCAGTACTTC,CASSYSRHGETQYF
.,few,TRBJ1-4,TRBV7-2,TGTGCCAGCAGCTTATCCCCGGGCGTCGATGAAAAACTGTTTTTT,CASSLSPGVDEKLFF
.,.,TRBJ2-1,TRBV20-1,TGCAGTGCCAGCCAACCCGGGGGCCTCCACAATGAGCAGTTCTTC,CSASQPGGLHNEQFF